These 9 T cell receptor beta chains were sequenced from one sample in a study of T cell repertoires in cytomegalovirus infection. One entry per CDR3 protein, called by TCRdb with MiXCR from the reads. The sample holds around 450,000 distinct CDR3 sequences; about a third are singletons and the top ten take approximately 13%. Sequencing was done on a sample of PBMCs. The receptors derive from a human donor in good health (CMV status not recorded). Some clones in this sample may be carry-over from other donors' samples.

Turning to this clonotype: This may be a read error, as it is one base from a much larger clone. As DNA, the CDR3 is TGCGCCAGCAGCCAAACGACAGCTAAGAACACTGAAGCTTTCTTT. This encodes CASSQTTAKNTEAFF. The V gene is TRBV4-1, the J gene TRBJ1-1; a possible D gene is TRBD1 (5 bases). The germline CDR1 and CDR2 sequences are MGHRA and YSYEKL. V lost 2 bases and J lost 1, with 11 bases in between. The CDR3 sequence is 15 residues long.

This clonotype was seen more than once but under ten times. The chain links TRBV20-1 to TRBJ2-5; 8 nucleotides line up with TRBD2. Germline CDR1 and CDR2: DFQATT and SNEGSKA (reference sequence). The CDR3 loop spans 15 amino acids. The ends lost 3 bases at V and 7 bases at J; junction bases unmatched: 13. CDR3 region: CSASGGASLLVTQYF. CDR3 nucleotide sequence: TGCAGTGCTAGCGGGGGGGCCTCTTTGTTGGTGACCCAGTACTTC.

This clonotype was recorded at least ten times. The chain employs TRBV7-2 and TRBJ2-7; D is unresolved. Germline-derived CDR1 and CDR2 are SGHTA and FQGNSA. The CDR3 has 15 amino acids. Deletions cut 2 bases from V and 3 bases from J, with 14 bases between. In DNA, the CDR3 is TGTGCCAGCAGCTTATGGCCCGGCGGCAGCTACGAGCAGTACTTC. Amino acid sequence: CASSLWPGGSYEQYF.

This clonotype was observed many times. In DNA, the CDR3 is TGTGCCAGCAGCTTAATCACAGGGGGCGACTATGGCTACACCTTC. Amino acid sequence: CASSLITGGDYGYTF. V is TRBV7-2 and J is TRBJ1-2; 9 bases are a match to TRBD1. Germline CDR1 and CDR2: SGHTA and FQGNSA. V was clipped by 2 bases and J by 3 bases; unmatched bases: 4. CDR3 length: 15 amino acids.

The chain uses TRBV11-1 and TRBJ2-5; 8 positions match TRBD2. Germline CDR1 SGHAT, CDR2 FQDESV (reference sequence). V shed 5 bases, J shed 1 base, and the junction held 6 bases outside the gene matches. The CDR3 extends over 15 amino acids. CDR3 coding DNA: TGTGCCAGCAGCATCAAAGCGGGGGTCCAAGAGACCCAGTACTTC. Encoded protein: CASSIKAGVQETQYF.

Remarks on this clonotype: A much larger clone lies one base from this, so it may be a read error. The V and J genes are TRBV11-2 and TRBJ1-2; D may be TRBD1 (5 bases). CDR1 and CDR2 from the germline V gene are SGHAT and FQNNGV. This CDR3 spans 14 amino acids. The CDR3 DNA reads as TGTTCCAGCAGCTTAGATCGGGGCAACTATGGCTACACCTTC. This gives the protein CSSSLDRGNYGYTF.

The J gene is TRBJ1-2, the V gene TRBV6-2 or TRBV6-3; 8 bases are shared with TRBD1. The CDR3 totals 15 residues. The germline V gene encodes CDR1 MNHEY and CDR2 SVGEGT. V was clipped by 0 bases and J by 4 bases; unmatched bases: 4. The CDR3 protein is CASSYSGQETYGYTF. For the CDR3, the DNA is TGTGCCAGCAGTTACTCGGGACAGGAAACCTATGGCTACACCTTC.

This clonotype showed up many times. The J gene is TRBJ2-3, the V gene TRBV7-9; 8 bases match TRBD2. V shed 7 bases and J 4 bases; nucleotides not matched to a gene: 10. This CDR3 comprises 15 residues. CDR1 SEHNR and CDR2 FQNEAQ come from the germline V gene (reference sequence). CDR3 sequence reads: CASNPGLVKADTQYF. The DNA of the CDR3 is TGTGCCAGCAACCCGGGACTAGTTAAAGCAGATACGCAGTATTTT.

The chain uses TRBV19 and TRBJ2-2; either TRBD1 or TRBD2 may supply D (6 bases each). Trimming took 6 bases from V and 4 from J, leaving 9 bases between them. The CDR3 runs 13 residues. Germline V gene sequence: CDR1 LNHDA, CDR2 SQIVND (reference sequence). This chain's CDR3 is CASRQGGTGELFF. DNA of the CDR3: TGTGCCAGTAGACAGGGAGGCACCGGGGAGCTGTTTTTT. The whole variable domain, filled in from reference TRBV19 and TRBJ2-2, reads DGGITQSPKYLFRKEGQNVTLSCEQNLNHDAMYWYRQDPGQGLRLIYYSQIVNDFQKGDIAEGYSVSREKKESFPLTVTSAQKNPTAFYLCASRQGGTGELFFGEGSRLTVL.